The 7 T cell receptor beta chains below come from one sample, sequenced in a study of cytomegalovirus exposure and HLA in healthy donors (dated by TCRdb to about 2017). To prepare the library, the immunoSEQ multiplex PCR assay was applied. For the multiplex PCR, a mixture combining 60 forward primers for TCR Vbeta segments and 13 reverse primers for TCR Jbeta segments was used. TCRdb took over this immuneACCESS table, retaining in-frame rearrangements with V and J assigned. Such tables are incomplete; in checked studies, under half of the missing clones stem from an unresolved V gene, and the remainder is unexplained. In all, the sample holds about 84,000 clones, and approximately 90% of those were seen once. Jointly, the top ten make up around 2.5% of the sample. The sample consisted of PBMCs. These receptors came from a man aged 18 to 29 in good health and CMV-seronegative.

The count of this clone is one. The chain uses TRBV7-9 and TRBJ2-7; no reliable D call. Germline V gives CDR1 SEHNR, CDR2 FQNEAQ (reference sequence). This CDR3 is 14 amino acids long. The V and J ends lost 2 bases and 2 bases respectively, with 10 bases between them. CDR3 coding DNA: TGTGCCAGCAGCTTATCCGGGTTGACCTACGAGCAGTACTTC. Translated, it gives CASSLSGLTYEQYF.

This clone was observed a few times. The rearrangement joins TRBV19 to TRBJ2-1; the D gene is possibly TRBD1 (6 bases). CDR3 length: 14 residues. Germline V gives CDR1 LNHDA, CDR2 SQIVND (reference sequence). V lost 6 bases, J lost 9 bases, and 18 bases lay in between. As DNA, the CDR3 is TGTGCCAGTAGGCATGACAGGACGCCCATTGAGCAGTTCTTC. Its protein is CASRHDRTPIEQFF.

This clone was detected a few times. The germline gene is not matched at one end of the junction; a read error may be the cause. The chain combines TRBV27 with TRBJ2-7, with a possible D match to TRBD2 (6 bases). The V gene's germline CDR1 is MNHEY and CDR2 SMNVEV (reference sequence). The CDR3 length is 15 residues. The CDR3 here is CACRPLAQSSYEQYF. CDR3 bases: TGTGCCTGCAGGCCTCTAGCGCAGAGCTCCTACGAGCAGTACTTC.

Turning to this clone: This sample includes further DNA sequences coding for the same CDR3. This sequence joins TRBV4-2 and TRBJ2-5, with D possibly matching TRBD1 (5 bases). The CDR3 contains 15 residues. Germline loops: CDR1 LGHNA, CDR2 YNFKEQ. Trimming took 4 bases from V and 3 from J, leaving 15 bases between them. The CDR3 loop is CASSRSQGAEETQYF. The CDR3 region has the DNA TGTGCCAGCAGCCGCAGCCAAGGGGCCGAAGAGACCCAGTACTTC.

This clone was counted a single time. This chain connects TRBV9 to TRBJ1-5; D is unresolved. The V end lost 3 bases, the J end lost 6 bases, and 7 bases lay between the germline ends. In germline, CDR1 is SGDLS, CDR2 YYNGEE. This CDR3 is built from 12 residues. The CDR3 region has the DNA TGTGCCAGCAGCGCGGGTGGTCAGCCCCAGCATTTT. Protein sequence: CASSAGGQPQHF.

The sample holds a few counts of this clone. V gene TRBV10-3 combines with J gene TRBJ1-2; D is possibly TRBD1 (6 bases). The germline gives CDR1 ENHRY, CDR2 SYGVKD. This CDR3 is built from 13 residues. With 3 bases removed from V and 3 bases from J, the gap between germline ends came to 8 bases. CDR3: CAISEQGDYGYTF. CDR3 DNA: TGTGCCATCAGTGAACAGGGTGACTATGGCTACACCTTC.

Details on this clone: At one end the junction does not follow the germline gene, possibly because of a read error. The chain has TRBV20-1 and TRBJ2-1; TRBD2 matches at 10 bases. The CDR3 totals 11 residues. Germline V gene sequence: CDR1 DFQATT, CDR2 SNEGSKA (reference sequence). The CDR3 DNA reads as TGCAGTGCTAGAGATCTAGCGGGAGCAGTCTTC. This encodes CSARDLAGAVF.